One sample yielded the 25 T cell receptor beta chains listed below, sequenced in a study of T cell changes during pregnancy in multiple sclerosis. Clones were read by immunoSEQ multiplex PCR, and TCRdb kept only the in-frame ones, dropping some. The sample yields tens of thousands of clones, just under 95% seen once. The sample here was peripheral blood, taken in the second trimester of pregnancy. The receptors were gathered from a female donor with multiple sclerosis, enrolled in a pregnancy study.

This chain uses TRBV2 with TRBJ2-5; 10 nucleotides line up with TRBD2. V shed 4 bases and J 5 bases; nucleotides not matched to a gene: 10. Per germline, CDR1 SNHLY and CDR2 FYNNEI. The CDR3 runs 16 residues. CDR3 loop: CASSGNLAGGRETQYF. The CDR3 nucleotides are TGTGCCAGCAGTGGGAATTTAGCGGGAGGTCGGGAGACCCAGTACTTC. Full variable domain (remainder filled in from reference TRBV2 and TRBJ2-5): EPEVTQTPSHQVTQMGQEVILRCVPISNHLYFYWYRQILGQKVEFLVSFYNNEISEKSEIFDDQFSVERPDGSNFTLKIRSTKLEDSAMYFCASSGNLAGGRETQYFGPGTRLLVL.

The V call is TRBV6-5, the J call TRBJ2-1, with D perhaps matching TRBD2 (5 bases). Germline-derived CDR1 and CDR2 are MNHEY and SVGAGI. V shed 8 bases and J shed 4 bases, with 9 bases lying between them. The CDR3 contains 12 residues. DNA for the CDR3: TGTGCCAGCCGCGGCGGGTACAATGAGCAGTTCTTC. Amino acid sequence: CASRGGYNEQFF.

This clone appeared once. This rearrangement joins TRBV7-9 to TRBJ2-1; 8 bases are a match to TRBD2. The V gene end was trimmed by 3 bases and the J gene end by 5 bases; junction bases not matched to a gene: 9. Germline CDR1 reads SEHNR; CDR2 reads FQNEAQ (reference sequence). CDR3 length: 16 residues. DNA for the CDR3: TGTGCCAGCAGCTTCGGTCAAGCGGGGGTTCACAATGAGCAGTTCTTC. Amino acids: CASSFGQAGVHNEQFF. The complete variable domain, with remaining parts taken from reference TRBV7-9 and TRBJ2-1, reads DTGVSQNPRHKITKRGQNVTFRCDPISEHNRLYWYRQTLGQGPEFLTYFQNEAQLEKSRLLSDRFSAERPKGSFSTLEIQRTEQGDSAMYLCASSFGQAGVHNEQFFGPGTRLTVL.

V and J are TRBV13 and TRBJ2-7; 15 positions match TRBD2. CDR1 and CDR2 (germline): PRHDT, FYEKMQ (reference sequence). The CDR3 contains 19 residues. V was clipped by 5 bases and J by 6 bases; unmatched bases: 17. The CDR3 DNA sequence: TGTGCCAGCAGCGCCAAGGGACTAGCGGGAGGTACCGCATCTCTCGAGCAGTACTTC. Protein sequence: CASSAKGLAGGTASLEQYF.

V gene TRBV10-3 combines with J gene TRBJ2-1; D is possibly TRBD2 (5 bases). CDR1 is ENHRY, CDR2 SYGVKD, per germline. The CDR3 is 11 amino acids. The germline V and J ends were trimmed by 6 bases and 8 bases, with 8 bases remaining between them. CDR3 loop: CAIRREYEQFF. The DNA of the CDR3 is TGTGCCATCAGGAGGGAGTATGAGCAGTTCTTC.

CDR3 in amino acids: CASSQDSWQGNQPQHF. The CDR3, as DNA: TGCGCCAGCAGCCAAGATTCGTGGCAGGGAAATCAGCCCCAGCATTTT. This chain connects TRBV4-1 to TRBJ1-5; D may be TRBD1 (5 bases). CDR1 and CDR2 (germline): MGHRA, YSYEKL. Trimming left V 0 bases short and J 4 bases short, with 13 bases between. The CDR3 is 16 residues long.

The rearrangement joins TRBV5-4 to TRBJ2-5; D remains ambiguous. The CDR3 has 13 amino acids. The V gene's germline CDR1 is SGHNT and CDR2 YYREEE (reference sequence). Trimming removed 0 bases from V and 2 bases from J, with 5 bases in between. CDR3 in DNA: TGTGCCAGCAGCTTGGTCTATCAAGAGACCCAGTACTTC. Translated: CASSLVYQETQYF.

V gene TRBV27 combines with J gene TRBJ2-2; 12 positions match TRBD2. This CDR3 has 16 amino acids. With 6 bases clipped from V and 4 bases from J, the junction kept 6 bases outside the gene matches. The germline CDR1 and CDR2 sequences are MNHEY and SMNVEV (reference sequence). CDR3 protein: CASRRGLAGFTGELFF. CDR3 DNA sequence: TGTGCCAGCAGACGAGGACTAGCGGGGTTCACCGGGGAGCTGTTTTTT.

The chain has TRBV2 and TRBJ1-3, with D uncertain. In germline, CDR1 is SNHLY, CDR2 FYNNEI. The CDR3 has 13 residues. The ends were cut back, 5 bases at V and 0 bases at J, with 5 bases in the middle. CDR3 bases: TGTGCCAGCAGTTTTAGCTCTGGAAACACCATATATTTT. Residues: CASSFSSGNTIYF. The variable domain in full, with the rest retrieved from reference TRBV2 and TRBJ1-3, is EPEVTQTPSHQVTQMGQEVILRCVPISNHLYFYWYRQILGQKVEFLVSFYNNEISEKSEIFDDQFSVERPDGSNFTLKIRSTKLEDSAMYFCASSFSSGNTIYFGEGSWLTVV.

This rearrangement joins TRBV29-1 to TRBJ2-7; TRBD1 agrees at 8 bases. Germline CDR1 reads SQVTM; CDR2 reads ANQGSEA. The ends lost 8 bases at V and 4 bases at J; junction bases unmatched: 7. The CDR3 loop spans 12 amino acids. The chain's CDR3 is CSITGGVYEQYF. The CDR3 DNA reads as TGCAGCATAACAGGGGGAGTTTACGAGCAGTACTTC.

This chain links TRBV15 with TRBJ2-7, with TRBD1 identical over 9 bases. The V gene's germline CDR1 is LNHNV and CDR2 YYDKDF (reference sequence). This CDR3 region has 14 residues. V was clipped by 6 bases and J by 3 bases; unmatched bases: 6. The CDR3 here is CATSQTGGVYEQYF. The CDR3 DNA sequence: TGTGCCACCAGTCAGACAGGGGGGGTCTACGAGCAGTACTTC.

About this clone itself: Compared with germline, one end of the junction differs, possibly owing to a read error. The V call is TRBV19, the J call TRBJ2-7; possibly TRBD2 for D (6 bases). The CDR3 has 16 residues. Germline CDR1 LNHDA, CDR2 SQIVND (reference sequence). CDR3 DNA: TGTGCCAGTAGTATATCGGTGATAGGGACTTCACACGAGCGGTACTTC. Amino acids: CASSISVIGTSHERYF. The complete variable domain, with remaining parts taken from reference TRBV19 and TRBJ2-7, reads DGGITQSPKYLFRKEGQNVTLSCEQNLNHDAMYWYRQDPGQGLRLIYYSQIVNDFQKGDIAEGYSVSREKKESFPLTVTSAQKNPTAFYLCASSISVIGTSHERYFGPGTRLTVT.

The chain couples TRBV5-1 to TRBJ2-1; D is unclear. V was pared by 0 bases and J by 0 bases, with 4 bases between. The CDR3 is made up of 14 amino acids. The germline V gene has CDR1 SGHRS and CDR2 YFSETQ. This CDR3 is CASSLGASYNEQFF. In nucleotides, the CDR3 is TGCGCCAGCAGCTTGGGGGCCTCCTACAATGAGCAGTTCTTC.

This chain links TRBV6-5 with TRBJ1-1, with TRBD1 identical over 10 bases. Trimming at V came to 8 bases and at J to 0 bases, leaving 6 bases not matched to a gene. The CDR3 is 15 residues long. Per germline, CDR1 MNHEY and CDR2 SVGAGI. The CDR3 reads CASLRDRGLNTEAFF. The CDR3 DNA is TGTGCCAGCTTGCGGGACAGGGGCTTGAACACTGAAGCTTTCTTT.

This rearrangement joins TRBV7-9 to TRBJ1-2; maybe TRBD1 (6 bases). This CDR3 has 14 amino acids. The germline V gene encodes CDR1 SEHNR and CDR2 FQNEAQ (reference sequence). Trimming took 7 bases from V and 4 from J, leaving 16 bases between them. The CDR3 here is CASTWGPEIYGYTF. CDR3 DNA: TGTGCCAGCACCTGGGGGCCGGAGATCTATGGCTACACCTTC.

This clone was seen just once. The chain recombines TRBV4-3 with TRBJ1-1; 8 nucleotides agree with TRBD1. CDR1 and CDR2 (germline): LGHNA, YSLEER. The CDR3 consists of 19 residues. Trimming at V came to 1 base and at J to 0 bases, leaving 13 bases not matched to a gene. DNA of the CDR3: TGCGCCAGCAGCCAAGCCCCAAGACAGGGGAATTTAATGAACACTGAAGCTTTCTTT. It encodes CASSQAPRQGNLMNTEAFF.

The sample holds one count of this clone. The genes are TRBV9 and TRBJ2-2, with 9 bases fitting TRBD2. CDR1 and CDR2 from the germline V gene are SGDLS and YYNGEE. Trimming at V came to 0 bases and at J to 1 base, leaving 4 bases not matched to a gene. This CDR3 comprises 17 residues. CDR3 protein: CASSVESSGKNTGELFF. CDR3 in DNA: TGTGCCAGCAGCGTAGAATCTAGCGGGAAGAACACCGGGGAGCTGTTTTTT.

The chain links TRBV7-9 to TRBJ2-7, with D unresolved. CDR3 length equals 14 residues. Germline CDR1 SEHNR, CDR2 FQNEAQ (reference sequence). The V and J ends lost 0 bases and 2 bases respectively, with 8 bases between them. The CDR3 region has the DNA TGTGCCAGCAGCTTAGCGAGTCCGGCCTACGAGCAGTACTTC. Protein product: CASSLASPAYEQYF. Drawing the rest from reference TRBV7-9 and TRBJ2-7, the complete variable domain is DTGVSQNPRHKITKRGQNVTFRCDPISEHNRLYWYRQTLGQGPEFLTYFQNEAQLEKSRLLSDRFSAERPKGSFSTLEIQRTEQGDSAMYLCASSLASPAYEQYFGPGTRLTVT.

The rearrangement links TRBV6-6 to TRBJ1-1, with 8 nucleotides matching TRBD1. J was trimmed by 4 bases and V by 7 bases; bases with no gene match: 14. Per the germline V gene, CDR1 is MNHNY and CDR2 is SVGAGI (reference sequence). The CDR3 covers 16 residues. The CDR3 sequence is CASTPTDREKGTEAFF. The CDR3 coding sequence is TGTGCCAGCACCCCGACGGACAGGGAAAAGGGCACTGAAGCTTTCTTT.

This chain joins TRBV6-5 and TRBJ2-7; possibly TRBD1 for D (5 bases). V was shortened by 0 bases and J by 5 bases, with 14 bases between the two germline ends. CDR1 and CDR2 (germline): MNHEY, SVGAGI. The CDR3 sequence is 15 residues long. The CDR3 nucleotides read TGTGCCAGCAGTTACTCGCAGGGATCGATCCACGAGCAGTACTTC. Translating it yields CASSYSQGSIHEQYF.

The chain couples TRBV6-4 to TRBJ2-2; 11 bases align to TRBD2. V dropped 6 bases and J dropped 1; count of bases not matched to a gene: 4. Germline values: CDR1 MRHNA, CDR2 SNTAGT. This CDR3 comprises 16 residues. CDR3 residues: CASSPLAGGNTGELFF. CDR3 in DNA: TGTGCCAGCAGCCCCCTAGCGGGGGGGAACACCGGGGAGCTGTTTTTT.

The rearrangement uses TRBV30 and TRBJ2-5; 9 positions agree with TRBD1. This CDR3 is 15 amino acids long. CDR1 and CDR2 from the germline V gene are GTSNPN and SVGIG (reference sequence). Trimming cost V 3 bases and J 4 bases; bases outside gene matches: 9. DNA of the CDR3: TGTGCCTGGAGACCGGGACAGGGAAGGCGAGAGACCCAGTACTTC. This translates into CAWRPGQGRRETQYF.

The rearrangement links TRBV29-1 to TRBJ2-5, with D perhaps matching TRBD1 (5 bases). The germline V gene has CDR1 SQVTM and CDR2 ANQGSEA. The CDR3 is 13 amino acids. Trimming removed 1 base from V and 2 bases from J, with 8 bases in between. The CDR3 reads CSVEGQGQETQYF. The CDR3 DNA is TGCAGCGTTGAAGGTCAGGGACAAGAGACCCAGTACTTC.

The CDR3 sequence is CASSLPPYRTGAEDTQYF. CDR3 coding DNA: TGCGCCAGCAGCTTGCCCCCCTACCGGACAGGGGCGGAAGATACGCAGTATTTT. V and J are TRBV5-1 and TRBJ2-3, with 9 nucleotides matching TRBD1. The germline V gene has CDR1 SGHRS and CDR2 YFSETQ. Losses at the gene ends were 1 base for V and 5 bases for J; bases not matched to a gene: 14. The CDR3 loop spans 18 amino acids.

The genes are TRBV10-1 and TRBJ2-7, with D possibly being TRBD2 (6 bases). CDR1 is WNHNN, CDR2 SYGVQD, per germline (reference sequence). Trimming removed 8 bases at V and 0 bases at J, with 20 bases between. This CDR3 region has 16 residues. Written as DNA, the CDR3 is TGCGCCAGCCGGAGGGGTGGAACTTTAAGCTCCTACGAGCAGTACTTC. It translates to CASRRGGTLSSYEQYF.